The entry below gives a single T cell receptor beta chain sequence along with its context. What it recognizes is unknown. This table comes from immunoSEQ multiplex PCR, and its TCRdb copy is limited to in-frame clones, with some not included. The sample consists of over 25,000 clones, about nine tenths of them appearing once. This record belongs to a study of a mutant IDH1 vaccine in newly diagnosed glioma. On the study more broadly: The study gave patients eight vaccinations in weeks 1, 3, 5, 7, 11, 15, 19, 23. Vaccine dosing followed radiotherapy by 4-6 weeks, or accompanied temozolomide cycles.

Study findings and constraints: Pseudoprogression seemed unlinked to shifts in top peripheral T cell clonotypes.

Trimming took off 5 bases at V and 2 bases at J, with 6 bases between the two ends. This CDR3 is 12 amino acids long. Germline CDR1 is MNHEY and CDR2 is SVGAGI. Time point indicated: week 5, during vaccination. Each dose delivered 300 ug of mutant IDH1 20-mer peptide subcutaneously with imiquimod. Astrocytomas that were new, WHO grade 3 or 4, IDH1-mutant and ATRX-lost were present in the donors. The chain employs TRBV6-5 and TRBJ1-2; the D is unclear. This TCR was sampled from a middle-aged woman with glioma. Some clones in this sample may be carry-over from other donors' samples. The source was peripheral blood mononuclear cells (PBMCs), collected from a glioma patient whose treatment included an IDH1 peptide vaccine. This chain's CDR3 is CASSRDNYGYTF. Here the CDR3 DNA reads TGTGCCAGCAGTAGAGACAACTATGGCTACACCTTC.